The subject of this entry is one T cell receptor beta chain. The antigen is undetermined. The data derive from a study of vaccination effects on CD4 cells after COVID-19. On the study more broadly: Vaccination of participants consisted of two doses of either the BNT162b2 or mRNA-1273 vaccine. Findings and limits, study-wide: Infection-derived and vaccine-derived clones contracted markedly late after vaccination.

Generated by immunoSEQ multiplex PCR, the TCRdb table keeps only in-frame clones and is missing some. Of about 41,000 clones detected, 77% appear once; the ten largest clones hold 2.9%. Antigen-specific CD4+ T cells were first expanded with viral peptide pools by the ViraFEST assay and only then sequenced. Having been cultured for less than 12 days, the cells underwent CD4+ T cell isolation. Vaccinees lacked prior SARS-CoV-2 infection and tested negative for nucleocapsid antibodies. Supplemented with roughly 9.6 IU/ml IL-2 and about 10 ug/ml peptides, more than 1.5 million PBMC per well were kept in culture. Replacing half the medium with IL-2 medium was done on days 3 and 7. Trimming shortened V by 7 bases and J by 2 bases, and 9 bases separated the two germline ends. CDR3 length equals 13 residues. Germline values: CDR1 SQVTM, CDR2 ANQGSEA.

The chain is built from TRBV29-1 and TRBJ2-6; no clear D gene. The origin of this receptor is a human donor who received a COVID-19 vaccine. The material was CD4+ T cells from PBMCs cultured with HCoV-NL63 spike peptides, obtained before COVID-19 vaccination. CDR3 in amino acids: CSARVAGANVLTF. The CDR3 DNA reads TGCAGCGCCCGGGTAGCTGGGGCCAACGTCCTGACTTTC.